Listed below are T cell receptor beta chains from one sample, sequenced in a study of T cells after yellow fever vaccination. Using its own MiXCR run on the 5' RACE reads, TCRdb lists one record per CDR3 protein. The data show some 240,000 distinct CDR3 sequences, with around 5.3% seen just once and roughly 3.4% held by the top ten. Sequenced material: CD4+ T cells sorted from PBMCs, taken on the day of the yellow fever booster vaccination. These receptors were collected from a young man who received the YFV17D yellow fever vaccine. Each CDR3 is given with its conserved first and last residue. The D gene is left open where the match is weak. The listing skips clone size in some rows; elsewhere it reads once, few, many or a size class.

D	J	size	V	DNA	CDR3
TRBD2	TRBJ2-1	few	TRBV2	TGTGCCAGCAGACTAGCGGCCAATGAGCAGTTCTTC	CASRLAANEQFF
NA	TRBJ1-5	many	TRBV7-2	TGTGCCAGCAGCTTAGAGGGGATTCAGCCCCAGCATTTT	CASSLEGIQPQHF
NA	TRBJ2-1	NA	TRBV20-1	TGCAGGGGAGGTGCTGCGGTTAGGAGCTCCTACAATGAGCAGTTCTTC	CRGGAAVRSSYNEQFF
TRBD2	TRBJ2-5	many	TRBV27	TGTGCCAGCAGTGTCCAGCGGGGTCGGGAGACCCAGTACTTC	CASSVQRGRETQYF
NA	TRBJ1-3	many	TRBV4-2	TGTGCCAGCAGCCAAGTCTCCGGAAACACCATATATTTT	CASSQVSGNTIYF
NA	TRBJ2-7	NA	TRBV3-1	TGTGCCAGCAGCCAAGATCTAGGGTACGAGCAGTACTTC	CASSQDLGYEQYF
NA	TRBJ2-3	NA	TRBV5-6	TGTGCCAGCAGCTGGGTCCGGGACGGTGGTCGCGATACGCAGTATTTT	CASSWVRDGGRDTQYF
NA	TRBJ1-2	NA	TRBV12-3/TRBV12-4	TGTGCCAGCAGTTTAAGGCCTAACTATGGCTACACCTTC	CASSLRPNYGYTF
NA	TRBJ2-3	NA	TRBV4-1	TGCGCCAGCAGCCAAGTACAGGGGGCTAGCGGGCGAACAGATACGCAGTATTTT	CASSQVQGASGRTDTQYF
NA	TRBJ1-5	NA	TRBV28	TGTGCCAGCAGCCTCGGGGGGAGGCATGGGCCCCAGCATTTT	CASSLGGRHGPQHF
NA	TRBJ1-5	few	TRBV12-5	TGTGCTAGTGGTTTGGCTCGGTCAGAGGGGGATAGCAATCAGCCCCAGCATTTT	CASGLARSEGDSNQPQHF
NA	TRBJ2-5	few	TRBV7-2	TGTGCCAGCAGCCAACGGACCCCCCAGTACTTC	CASSQRTPQYF
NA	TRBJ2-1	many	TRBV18	TGTGCCAGCTCACCACCGGGACAAGATGAGCAGTTCTTC	CASSPPGQDEQFF
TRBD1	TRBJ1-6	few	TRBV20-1	TGCAGTGCTAGCCCCCCGGACAGGGACAATTCACCCCTCCACTTT	CSASPPDRDNSPLHF
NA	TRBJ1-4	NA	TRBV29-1	TGCAGCGTTCTCCAGGCAGGCGAAAAACTGTTTTTT	CSVLQAGEKLFF
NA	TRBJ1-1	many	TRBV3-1	TGTGCCAGCAGCCAGAAGGGGGGGACTGAAGCTTTCTTT	CASSQKGGTEAFF
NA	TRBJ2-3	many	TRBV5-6	TGTGCCAGCAGCTTGGATTGGGGGCTACAAGATACGCAGTATTTT	CASSLDWGLQDTQYF
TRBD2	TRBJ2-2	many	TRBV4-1	TGCGCCAGCAGCCAACCGGGAGGTACCGGGGAGCTGTTTTTT	CASSQPGGTGELFF
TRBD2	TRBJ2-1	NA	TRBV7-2	TGTGCCAGCAGCTCACCTCGGGGGGGCGGGTACAATGAGCAGTTCTTC	CASSSPRGGGYNEQFF
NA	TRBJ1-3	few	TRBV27	TGTGCCAGCGCTTCCGGGACGTCGAAGACCTTAGCTGGAAACACCATATATTTT	CASASGTSKTLAGNTIYF
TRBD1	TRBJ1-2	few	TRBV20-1	TGCAGTACAGGGGTTAACTATGGCTACACCTTC	CSTGVNYGYTF
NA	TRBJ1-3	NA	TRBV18	TGTGCCAGCTCACCTACCCCTGGGCTCGAAAGTGGAGGAAACACCATATATTTT	CASSPTPGLESGGNTIYF
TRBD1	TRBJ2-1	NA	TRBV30	TGTGCCTGGAGTGTAGGGACAGGGGTTGACAATGAGCAGTTCTTC	CAWSVGTGVDNEQFF
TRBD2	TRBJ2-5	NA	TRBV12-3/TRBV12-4	TGTGCCAGCCGGACTAGCGGGGTCCAAGAGACCCAGTACTTC	CASRTSGVQETQYF
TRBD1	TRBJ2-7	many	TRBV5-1	TGCGCCAGCACCAGTGGACAGGGTAACGAGCAGTACTTC	CASTSGQGNEQYF
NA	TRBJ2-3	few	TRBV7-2	TGTGCCAGCAGCTTGGCGACACCTCCAGATACGCAGTATTTT	CASSLATPPDTQYF
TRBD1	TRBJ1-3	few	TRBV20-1	TGCAGTGCTAGAGATCGCAGGGGGCACGGAAACACCATATATTTT	CSARDRRGHGNTIYF
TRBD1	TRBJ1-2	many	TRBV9	TGTGCCAGCAGCTTGGGACAGATTAACTATGGCTACACCTTC	CASSLGQINYGYTF
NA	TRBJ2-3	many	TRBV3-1	TGTGCCAGCAGCCAAGGACCGGGGGGCCCCGCAGATACGCAGTATTTT	CASSQGPGGPADTQYF
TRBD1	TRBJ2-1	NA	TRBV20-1	TGCAGTGCTAGTAGGGGGCCGGGAAATGAGCAGTTCTTC	CSASRGPGNEQFF
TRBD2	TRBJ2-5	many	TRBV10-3	TGTGCCATCAGTGAGGCTAGCGGGGGACAAGAGACCCAGTACTTC	CAISEASGGQETQYF